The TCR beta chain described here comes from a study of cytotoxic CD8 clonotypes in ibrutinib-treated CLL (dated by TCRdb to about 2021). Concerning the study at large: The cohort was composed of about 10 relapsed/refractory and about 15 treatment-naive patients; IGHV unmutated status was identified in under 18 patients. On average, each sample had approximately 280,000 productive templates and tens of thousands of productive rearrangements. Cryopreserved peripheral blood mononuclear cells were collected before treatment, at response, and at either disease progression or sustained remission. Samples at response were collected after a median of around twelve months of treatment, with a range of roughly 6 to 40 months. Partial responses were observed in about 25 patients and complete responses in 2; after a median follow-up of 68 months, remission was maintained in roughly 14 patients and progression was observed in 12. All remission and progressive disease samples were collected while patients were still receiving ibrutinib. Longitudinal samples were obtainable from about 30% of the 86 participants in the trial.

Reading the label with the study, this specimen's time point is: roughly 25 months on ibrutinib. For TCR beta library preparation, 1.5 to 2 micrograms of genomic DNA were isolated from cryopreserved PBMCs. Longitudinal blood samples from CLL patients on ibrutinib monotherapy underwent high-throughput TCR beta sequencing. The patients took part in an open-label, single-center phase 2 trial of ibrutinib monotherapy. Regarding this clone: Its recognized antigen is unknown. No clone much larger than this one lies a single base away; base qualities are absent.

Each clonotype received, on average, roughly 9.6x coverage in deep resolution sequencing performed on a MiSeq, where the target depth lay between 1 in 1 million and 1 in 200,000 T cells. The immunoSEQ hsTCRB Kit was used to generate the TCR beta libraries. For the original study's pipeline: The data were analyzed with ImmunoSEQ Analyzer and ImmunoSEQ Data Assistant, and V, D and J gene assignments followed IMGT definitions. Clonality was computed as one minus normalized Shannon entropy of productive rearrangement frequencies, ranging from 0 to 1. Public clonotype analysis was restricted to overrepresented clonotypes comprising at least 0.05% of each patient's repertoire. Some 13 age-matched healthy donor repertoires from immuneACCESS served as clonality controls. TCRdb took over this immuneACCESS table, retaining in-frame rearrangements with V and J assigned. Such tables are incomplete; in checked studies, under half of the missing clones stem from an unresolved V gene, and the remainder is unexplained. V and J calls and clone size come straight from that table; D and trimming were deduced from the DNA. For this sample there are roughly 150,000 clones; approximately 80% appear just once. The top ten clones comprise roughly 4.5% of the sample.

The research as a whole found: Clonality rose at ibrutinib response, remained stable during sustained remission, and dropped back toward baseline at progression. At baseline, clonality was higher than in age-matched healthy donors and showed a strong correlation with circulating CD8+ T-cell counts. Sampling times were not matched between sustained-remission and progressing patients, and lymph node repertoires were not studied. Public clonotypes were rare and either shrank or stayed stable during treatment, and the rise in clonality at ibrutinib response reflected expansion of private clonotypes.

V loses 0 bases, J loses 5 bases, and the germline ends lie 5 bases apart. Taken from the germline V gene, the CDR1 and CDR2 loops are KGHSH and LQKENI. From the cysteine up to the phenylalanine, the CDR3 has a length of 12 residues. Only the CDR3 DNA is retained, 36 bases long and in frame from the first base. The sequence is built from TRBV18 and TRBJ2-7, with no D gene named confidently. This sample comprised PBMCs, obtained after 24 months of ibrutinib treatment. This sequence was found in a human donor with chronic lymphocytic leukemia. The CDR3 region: CASSPPGNEQYF. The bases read TGTGCCAGCTCACCACCAGGGAACGAGCAGTACTTC.